This section outlines one T cell receptor (beta chain) sequence together with its context. Its antigen has not been determined. Per-nucleotide qualities are absent, and no much larger clonotype sits a single base away. These data belong to a study of blood T cell repertoires in COVID-19 (dated by TCRdb to 2018 to 2020). For context, the study as a whole: The collaborator samples originated in the United States, Italy and Spain and spanned the acute and convalescent phases of COVID-19. The prospective study material was composed of cDNA or gDNA derived from T cells, B-cell-depleted T cells, or PBMCs. Subjects who had been exposed to COVID-19, were actively infected with it, or had recovered from it provided the deeply sampled blood TCRbeta repertoires that made up the dataset. A freely available public database, intended as a resource for researchers studying the immune response to SARS-CoV-2, is where the repertoires were released. The samples were drawn from two sources: the first 160 participants of the ongoing ImmuneRACE study, and 950 to 1,500 subjects contributed by 6 global collaborators. Nearly every sample came with metadata listing a de-identified subject ID, COVID-19 status, age in years and sex. Where available, HLA class I and class II types were taken from metadata supplied by the sample provider and were not determined by assay-based typing. The full study reports these points: Clinical and demographic metadata were provided uncurated, with the amount varying by source and participant.

TCRbeta CDR3 regions were amplified from genomic DNA using the immunoSEQ Assay, a bias-controlled multiplex PCR. The published analysis was carried out like this. The number of nucleated cells in each sample was estimated from the amplification of reference gene primers within the assay. Sequence reads were collapsed and filtered to measure the absolute abundance of every unique TCRbeta CDR3 rearrangement. Productive Simpson clonality was computed per sample as the square root of Simpson's diversity index over productive rearrangements. In TCRdb, the immuneACCESS table is reduced to in-frame sequences with V and J assigned. These tables do not hold every clone; where another copy was compared, an unresolved V gene accounts for under half, and the others remain unexplained. The V and J calls and clone size are taken from that table; D and trimming were inferred from the DNA. The table for this sample lists over 130,000 clones; 88% of them were counted only once. The ten largest clones represent 2.5% of the sample.

From cysteine to phenylalanine, the CDR3 is 16 amino acids long. Left in the record is the CDR3 DNA by itself, 48 bases read in frame from the first base. V drops 3 bases and J drops 1 base, leaving 15 bases in between. The CDR1 and CDR2 encoded by the germline V gene are SNHLY and FYNNEI. In Seattle, one collaborating source enrolled patients while the infection was active and tracked those patients longitudinally over the course of disease. Collaborating institutions collected whole blood in K2EDTA tubes following their own protocols. Collaborator samples were shipped for TCRbeta analysis as frozen whole blood, isolated PBMCs, or DNA extracted from either sample type.

Sequenced input: peripheral blood. The rearrangement combines TRBV2 with TRBJ1-1; no D gene can be assigned with confidence. The TCR originated in a human donor with COVID-19, enrolled during active disease. The donor label of this sample is uncertain. The DNA sequence is TGTGCCAGCAGTGATTTAGGAGGCAGTCGGAACACTGAAGCTTTCTTT. It specifies CASSDLGGSRNTEAFF. The reference TRBV2 and TRBJ1-1 proteins fill in what lies around the CDR3, so the full variable domain reads EPEVTQTPSHQVTQMGQEVILRCVPISNHLYFYWYRQILGQKVEFLVSFYNNEISEKSEIFDDQFSVERPDGSNFTLKIRSTKLEDSAMYFCASSDLGGSRNTEAFFGQGTRLTVV.